One T cell receptor (beta chain) is described in this entry. The antigen remains unidentified. This record comes from a study of cytomegalovirus exposure and HLA in healthy donors. Looking at the study overall: Early released data comprised around 80 million unique TCRs from HLA-typed donors. Whole-study results and caveats: TCR beta chains associated with HLA were, in a later analysis, more clonally expanded than equally common others. The classifier reportedly diagnosed cytomegalovirus status with high specificity and sensitivity. According to an earlier analysis, most TCR beta V segments yielded productive rearrangements about 90% or about 30% of the time.

Primers included in the PCR were 60 Vbeta and 13 Jbeta primers. Generated by immunoSEQ multiplex PCR, the TCRdb table keeps only in-frame clones and is missing some. Of roughly 99,000 clones in the sample, 81% were seen once. There are 15 residues in the CDR3. V lost 4 bases and J lost 1; bases outside the gene matches: 6. Per the germline V gene, CDR1 is SGHNT and CDR2 is YYREEE (reference sequence). The genes are TRBV5-4 and TRBJ2-5; 8 bases agree with TRBD1. Sequenced input: PBMCs. This clonotype originated in a man younger than 45 in good health and CMV-seronegative. DNA of the CDR3: TGTGCCAGCAGCGAGAGGACAGGGCTCCAAGAGACCCAGTACTTC. It specifies CASSERTGLQETQYF.